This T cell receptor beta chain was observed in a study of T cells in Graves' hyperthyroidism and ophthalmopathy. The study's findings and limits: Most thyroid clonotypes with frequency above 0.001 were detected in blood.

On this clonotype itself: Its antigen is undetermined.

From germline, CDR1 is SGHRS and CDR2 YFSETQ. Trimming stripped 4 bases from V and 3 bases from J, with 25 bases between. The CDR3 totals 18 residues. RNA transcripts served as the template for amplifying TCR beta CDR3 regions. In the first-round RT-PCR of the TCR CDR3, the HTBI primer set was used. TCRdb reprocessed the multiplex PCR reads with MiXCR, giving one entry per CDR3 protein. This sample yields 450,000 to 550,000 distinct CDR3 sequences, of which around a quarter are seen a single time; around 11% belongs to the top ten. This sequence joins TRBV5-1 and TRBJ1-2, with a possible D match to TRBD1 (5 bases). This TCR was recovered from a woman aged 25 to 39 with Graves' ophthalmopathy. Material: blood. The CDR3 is CASSQVGPPGLSDYGYTF. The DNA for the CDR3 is TGCGCCAGCAGCCAGGTTGGACCTCCGGGGCTATCCGACTATGGCTACACCTTC.